The source of this TCR beta chain is a study of blood T cells in healthy people across ages. General observations from the study: Older age coincided with a roughly linear decline in TCR beta diversity per million T cells.

The germline gives CDR1 SGHRS, CDR2 YFSETQ. J was trimmed by 4 bases and V by 4 bases; bases with no gene match: 8. CDR3 length: 16 residues. Regarding this clonotype: Its antigen remains unidentified.

PCR was performed a second time for about 7 to 12 cycles using a sample-barcoded 5' primer and a J-beta primer mix. TCRdb called the 5' RACE reads again in MiXCR, with one record for every CDR3 protein. Of some 880,000 distinct CDR3 sequences in the sample, about 34% were seen once. The people who gave samples were healthy Caucasians from Russia, aged roughly 6 to 100. Each donor gave 9.5 to 10 milliliters of peripheral blood. Source material: blood. The receptor was derived from a man in his late teens or twenties in good health. The chain joins TRBV5-1 to TRBJ1-5, with 10 bases lining up with TRBD1. The CDR3 loop is CASSPLPGQGNQPQHF. The CDR3 bases are TGCGCCAGCAGCCCCCTTCCGGGACAGGGGAATCAGCCCCAGCATTTT.